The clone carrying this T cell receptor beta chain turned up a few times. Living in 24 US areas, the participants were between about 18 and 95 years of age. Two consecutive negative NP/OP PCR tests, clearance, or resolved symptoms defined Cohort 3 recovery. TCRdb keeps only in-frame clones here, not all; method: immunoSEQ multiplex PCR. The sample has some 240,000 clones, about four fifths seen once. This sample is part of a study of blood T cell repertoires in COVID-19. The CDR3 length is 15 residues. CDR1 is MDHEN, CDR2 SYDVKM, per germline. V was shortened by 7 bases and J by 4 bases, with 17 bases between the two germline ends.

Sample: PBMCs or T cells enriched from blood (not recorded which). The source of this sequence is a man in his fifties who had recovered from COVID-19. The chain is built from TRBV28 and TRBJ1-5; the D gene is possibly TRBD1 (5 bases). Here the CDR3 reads CASTVGGQGNQPQHF. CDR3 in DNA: TGTGCCAGCACCGTAGGTGGGCAGGGTAATCAGCCCCAGCATTTT.